Following are 5 T cell receptor beta chains from one sample sequenced in a study of spatial heterogeneity in lung cancer (dated by TCRdb to the late 2010s). To prepare the library, 5' RACE was applied. Instrument used: NextSeq 500. The public sequencing data were trimmed at Q25 with fastp and processed into clonotypes with MiXCR by TCRdb, which kept only in-frame beta chains. Duplicate CDR3 protein sequences are folded into a single record with the most common DNA and genes. Here the sample has 110,000 or so distinct CDR3 sequences; approximately 11% occur a single time. In total, the top ten clones hold 20% to 30% of the sample. In light of the paper, this sample's time point label describes: blood at routine non-recurrence follow-up after resection. Sample: PBMCs, taken at follow-up. These receptors were taken from a female donor with early-stage non-small cell lung cancer.

In this sample, this clonotype turned up many times. The CDR3 nucleotides read TGTGCCAGCAGCTTTCAAAGGGGTAAAGTGGGCACAGATACGCAGTATTTT. It encodes CASSFQRGKVGTDTQYF. This chain uses TRBV5-6 with TRBJ2-3; D possibly corresponds to TRBD1 (5 bases). Germline V gene lookup returns CDR1 SGHDT and CDR2 YYEEEE. The CDR3 is made up of 17 amino acids. Trimming cost V 2 bases and J 1 base, with 17 bases left between them. The full variable domain, in which reference TRBV5-6 and TRBJ2-3 provide the parts outside the CDR3, is DAGVTQSPTHLIKTRGQQVTLRCSPKSGHDTVSWYQQALGQGPQFIFQYYEEEERQRGNFPDRFSGHQFPNYSSELNVNALLLGDSALYLCASSFQRGKVGTDTQYFGPGTRLTVL.

The V gene is TRBV6-1, the J gene TRBJ1-2; the D is unclear. Germline CDR1 is MNHNS and CDR2 is SASEGT. The CDR3 sequence is 13 residues long. Trimming left V 5 bases short and J 10 bases short, with 17 bases between. This CDR3 reads CASSSSQRRDYTF. The CDR3 region has the DNA TGTGCCAGCAGTTCATCACAGAGACGGGACTACACCTTC.

This chain uses TRBV9 with TRBJ2-7; 12 bases are a match to TRBD2. Germline trimming cut 2 bases from V and 4 bases from J; bases unmatched to any gene: 10. The CDR3 loop spans 17 amino acids. CDR1 and CDR2 from the germline V gene are SGDLS and YYNGEE. CDR3: CASSVRLAGVGEYEQYV. As DNA, the CDR3 is TGTGCCAGCAGCGTCAGACTAGCGGGAGTCGGTGAGTACGAGCAGTACGTC.

This chain links TRBV19 with TRBJ2-1, with no clear D. This CDR3 has 13 amino acids. Germline-derived CDR1 and CDR2 are LNHDA and SQIVND (reference sequence). V lost 7 bases, J lost 1 base, and 8 bases lay in between. The CDR3 loop is CASNMRSYNEQFF. The DNA for the CDR3 is TGTGCCAGTAATATGCGGTCCTACAATGAGCAGTTCTTC.

This chain uses TRBV1 with TRBJ2-7; the table calls TRBD1, which could not be checked here. TRBV1 is listed as a pseudogene. This CDR3 is 19 amino acids long. In DNA, the CDR3 is TGCACCAGCAGCCAGACCGAGACAGGGGGCTTCTTGGGGATGTACGAGCAGTACGTC. This sequence encodes CTSSQTETGGFLGMYEQYV.